This TCR beta chain appears in the sequencing data of a study of cytotoxic CD8 clonotypes in ibrutinib-treated CLL. Study summary: Specimens for response were gathered following a median roughly 13 months of therapy, spanning 6 to 36. Among the samples, the mean was roughly 240,000 productive templates and about 94,000 productive rearrangements.

The planned depth of sequencing spanned 1 in 200,000 to 1 in 1 million T cells. The protocol was immunoSEQ multiplex PCR, while the TCRdb copy is restricted to in-frame clones and leaves out a portion. The table has some 13,000 clones, about 55% seen once; the top ten hold 30% to 35%. Only a few counts were recorded for this clone. Antigen: not known. The study, taken as a whole, reports: Before falling back toward baseline at progression, clonality had risen at the time of ibrutinib response.

The sample consisted of PBMCs, taken at an approximately 25-month disease-progression time point, from a patient treated with ibrutinib. The clonotype was recovered from a human donor with chronic lymphocytic leukemia.

CDR3 DNA sequence: TGTGCCAGCAGCTCTCTCGGGGGCTCTGGAAACACCATATATTTT. Amino acids: CASSSLGGSGNTIYF. The chain uses TRBV7-6 and TRBJ1-3, with D perhaps TRBD1 (5 bases). Trimming removed 4 bases from V and 0 bases from J, with 10 bases in between. CDR1 and CDR2 (germline): SGHVS, FNYEAQ. This CDR3 spans 15 amino acids.